These 26 T cell receptor beta chains were sequenced from one sample in a study of CD8 T cells in ankylosing spondylitis. TCRdb fed the 5' RACE reads into MiXCR, producing one record per CDR3 protein. The sample holds nearly 350,000 distinct CDR3 sequences, roughly 14% seen once. Sequencing was performed on blood, either unsorted or a sorted T cell fraction (not recorded which). The receptors come from a male donor with ankylosing spondylitis or in good health (not recorded which).

The chain uses TRBV28 and TRBJ2-7; D is undetermined. The CDR3 sequence is 15 residues long. Per the germline V gene, CDR1 is MDHEN and CDR2 is SYDVKM. V lost 3 bases and J lost 8, with 20 bases in between. CDR3: CASSFAEHSYDKQYF. The CDR3 coding sequence is TGTGCCAGCAGTTTCGCCGAGCACTCCTACGACAAGCAGTACTTC.

This chain uses TRBV14 with TRBJ2-7, with D possibly being TRBD1 or TRBD2 (5 bases each). CDR1 and CDR2 (germline): SGHDN, FVKESK. This CDR3 region has 14 residues. The V and J ends lost 3 bases and 2 bases respectively, with 11 bases between them. This chain's CDR3 is CASSHGAPTYEQYF. The CDR3 bases are TGTGCCAGCAGCCACGGGGCTCCCACCTACGAGCAGTACTTC.

The chain has TRBV20-1 and TRBJ2-7, with D perhaps matching TRBD1 (5 bases). This CDR3 spans 12 amino acids. V was shortened by 4 bases and J by 3 bases, with 10 bases between the two germline ends. Germline CDR1 reads DFQATT; CDR2 reads SNEGSKA (reference sequence). The CDR3, as DNA: TGCAGTGCTACCATGGACAACTACGAGCAGTACTTC. Translated: CSATMDNYEQYF.

This clonotype was detected a few times. This chain connects TRBV10-3 to TRBJ2-2; TRBD1 agrees at 10 bases. Germline V gene sequence: CDR1 ENHRY, CDR2 SYGVKD. The V segment lost 6 bases and the J segment 5 bases; nucleotides outside the gene matches: 9. CDR3 length: 16 residues. CDR3 sequence reads: CAIRRTGQGTTGELFF. The CDR3 nucleotides read TGTGCCATCAGGCGAACGGGACAGGGGACAACCGGGGAGCTGTTTTTT.

This clonotype was counted a few times. The rearrangement joins TRBV5-1 to TRBJ2-7, with 9 bases fitting TRBD1. The V segment lost 5 bases and the J segment 2 bases; nucleotides outside the gene matches: 2. The germline V gene has CDR1 SGHRS and CDR2 YFSETQ. This CDR3 has 13 amino acids. The CDR3 sequence is CASSGTGTYEQYF. The CDR3 nucleotides read TGCGCCAGCAGTGGGACAGGGACCTACGAGCAGTACTTC. The variable domain in full, completed from reference TRBV5-1 and TRBJ2-7, reads KAGVTQTPRYLIKTRGQQVTLSCSPISGHRSVSWYQQTPGQGLQFLFEYFSETQRNKGNFPGRFSGRQFSNSRSEMNVSTLELGDSALYLCASSGTGTYEQYFGPGTRLTVT.

This chain joins TRBV4-1 and TRBJ2-7; 10 nucleotides line up with TRBD2. V lost 1 base and J lost 0; bases outside the gene matches: 0. This CDR3 region has 15 residues. Looked up from germline, CDR1 is MGHRA and CDR2 is YSYEKL. CDR3 sequence: CASSQGLAGSYEQYF. CDR3 bases: TGCGCCAGCAGCCAAGGACTAGCGGGCTCCTACGAGCAGTACTTC.

This chain connects TRBV5-6 to TRBJ1-1; TRBD1 is a possible D gene (5 bases). Trimming removed 0 bases at V and 0 bases at J, with 6 bases between. From germline, CDR1 is SGHDT and CDR2 YYEEEE. The CDR3 sequence is 14 residues long. CDR3 in amino acids: CASSLEQVNTEAFF. For the CDR3, the DNA is TGTGCCAGCAGCTTGGAACAGGTGAACACTGAAGCTTTCTTT.

This clonotype was found a few times. The chain recombines TRBV28 with TRBJ1-4; D gene unclear. Trimming took 6 bases from V and 8 from J, leaving 10 bases between them. Germline V gene lookup returns CDR1 MDHEN and CDR2 SYDVKM. CDR3 length equals 12 residues. The CDR3 DNA sequence: TGTGCCAGCAGCCAACGGGCAGAAAAACTGTTTTTT. This encodes CASSQRAEKLFF.

The chain has TRBV6-1 and TRBJ2-1; D not resolved. CDR3 length: 14 residues. Germline lookup yields CDR1 MNHNS and CDR2 SASEGT. Trimming stripped 6 bases from V and 0 bases from J, with 9 bases between. CDR3 sequence: CASRLAISYNEQFF. The CDR3 coding sequence is TGTGCCAGCAGACTTGCTATCTCCTACAATGAGCAGTTCTTC.

This clonotype has only a few counts. This rearrangement joins TRBV10-3 to TRBJ2-2; TRBD1 aligns across 9 bases. The junction had 2 bases not matched to a gene; V was cut back by 5 bases and J by 4 bases. Per germline, CDR1 ENHRY and CDR2 SYGVKD. The CDR3 loop spans 14 amino acids. The CDR3 loop reads CAISIQGATGELFF. As DNA, the CDR3 is TGTGCCATCAGTATACAGGGGGCCACCGGGGAGCTGTTTTTT.

The V and J genes are TRBV14 and TRBJ2-1; possibly TRBD2 for D (5 bases). The CDR3 is made up of 13 amino acids. Trimming removed 10 bases from V and 3 bases from J, with 13 bases in between. Germline V gives CDR1 SGHDN, CDR2 FVKESK. CDR3 DNA sequence: TGTGCCACCGCCACTAGTAACTACAATGAGCAGTTCTTC. This encodes CATATSNYNEQFF.

This clonotype was seen repeatedly, ten times or more. This sequence joins TRBV12-3 or TRBV12-4 and TRBJ1-2; D is uncertain. CDR3 size: 13 residues. V was shortened by 3 bases and J by 2 bases, with 7 bases between the two germline ends. As DNA, the CDR3 is TGTGCCAGCAGTTTTCCACCGAACTATGGCTACACCTTC. Translated: CASSFPPNYGYTF.

This rearrangement joins TRBV12-3 or TRBV12-4 to TRBJ2-7; 8 nucleotides align to TRBD1. The CDR3 spans 15 residues. V was pared by 5 bases and J by 5 bases, with 11 bases of the junction left unmatched. The CDR3 bases are TGTGCCAGCAGTCCCCGGACAGGGACCCTAGACGAGCAGTACTTC. Its protein is CASSPRTGTLDEQYF.

This clonotype was observed a handful of times. Here the CDR3 DNA reads TGTGCCAGCAGCCAGACAGCAGGTCAGCCCCAGCATTTT. Translated: CASSQTAGQPQHF. V usage is TRBV14 and J usage is TRBJ1-5; a possible D gene is TRBD1 (5 bases). The CDR3 totals 13 residues. Germline V gives CDR1 SGHDN, CDR2 FVKESK. V was cut by 3 bases and J by 6 bases, with 9 bases left in between.

This clonotype was seen a handful of times. The V gene is TRBV6-7, the J gene TRBJ2-2; D is unclear. TRBV6-7 is given ORF status, its function remaining uncertain. The CDR3 consists of 14 residues. V was pared by 4 bases and J by 6 bases, with 12 bases between. CDR3 DNA: TGTGCCAGCAGTTTTAGTTTGAGCCCCGGGGAGCTGTTTTTT. It is translated as CASSFSLSPGELFF.

The rearrangement links TRBV7-6 to TRBJ2-3, with unresolved D. The length of the CDR3 is 12 residues. V was shortened by 1 base and J by 7 bases, with 6 bases between the two germline ends. Germline assignment: CDR1 SGHVS and CDR2 FNYEAQ. The CDR3 DNA reads TGTGCCAGCAGCTTAGGCCTCAATACGCAGTATTTT. This gives the protein CASSLGLNTQYF.

This clonotype was seen only a few times. The chain carries TRBV12-3 or TRBV12-4 and TRBJ2-3; 9 positions agree with TRBD1. The junction had 8 bases not matched to a gene; V was cut back by 3 bases and J by 13 bases. The CDR3 contains 13 residues. The CDR3 loop is CASSFSGTGSEYF. CDR3 nucleotides: TGTGCCAGCAGTTTCTCCGGGACAGGGAGCGAGTATTTT.

This clonotype came up many times. The genes are TRBV5-1 and TRBJ1-2; TRBD1 aligns across 9 bases. Germline CDR1 is SGHRS and CDR2 is YFSETQ. V shed 4 bases, J shed 6 bases, and the junction held 4 bases outside the gene matches. This CDR3 region has 13 residues. CDR3 sequence: CASSLGTGNGYTF. Here the CDR3 DNA reads TGCGCCAGCAGCCTCGGGACAGGGAATGGCTACACCTTC.

There are many counts of this clonotype. V is TRBV12-3 or TRBV12-4 and J is TRBJ2-3, with D hard to call. The ends were cut back, 7 bases at V and 11 bases at J, with 13 bases in the middle. This CDR3 is 11 amino acids long. CDR3 region: CASTPLVEQYF. Here the CDR3 DNA reads TGTGCCAGCACCCCGTTAGTGGAGCAGTATTTT.

This clonotype has a handful of counts. The V gene is TRBV19, the J gene TRBJ1-5, with D unresolved. V gave up 4 bases and J gave up 0 bases, with 7 bases separating them. CDR1 LNHDA and CDR2 SQIVND come from the germline V gene (reference sequence). The CDR3 contains 14 residues. Here the CDR3 reads CASSTSNSNQPQHF. The CDR3 bases are TGTGCCAGTAGTACCTCTAATAGCAATCAGCCCCAGCATTTT.

The chain recombines TRBV28 with TRBJ1-5, with D perhaps TRBD1 (5 bases). Trimming stripped 6 bases from V and 0 bases from J, with 24 bases between. CDR3 size: 19 residues. Germline V gene lookup returns CDR1 MDHEN and CDR2 SYDVKM. The DNA of the CDR3 is TGTGCCAGCAGGTCATCCAGGGACGGGAACGTAAATAGCAATCAGCCCCAGCATTTT. It codes for CASRSSRDGNVNSNQPQHF.

The sample holds many counts of this clonotype. This chain uses TRBV5-1 with TRBJ1-2, with D hard to call. Germline CDR1 and CDR2: SGHRS and YFSETQ. This CDR3 spans 16 amino acids. Trimming removed 4 bases from V and 0 bases from J, with 16 bases in between. The CDR3 loop reads CASSPTTGLANYGYTF. The CDR3 nucleotides read TGCGCCAGCAGCCCCACGACTGGACTAGCTAACTATGGCTACACCTTC.

J is TRBJ1-2 and V is TRBV7-9; D gene uncertain. The germline CDR1 and CDR2 sequences are SEHNR and FQNEAQ (reference sequence). This CDR3 region has 13 residues. V was cut by 1 base and J by 5 bases, with 8 bases left in between. The CDR3 coding sequence is TGTGCCAGCAGCTTAGACCTCGTTTATGGCTACACCTTC. This codes for CASSLDLVYGYTF.

The chain is built from TRBV6-5 and TRBJ1-1, with a weak D call TRBD1 (5 bases). V lost 0 bases, J lost 0 bases, and 8 bases lay in between. Germline V lookup: CDR1 MNHEY, CDR2 SVGAGI. This CDR3 contains 15 residues. CDR3 nucleotides: TGTGCCAGCAGTTACTCGGGGGGGTTGAACACTGAAGCTTTCTTT. This encodes CASSYSGGLNTEAFF.

This clonotype was found many times. The V call is TRBV10-3, the J call TRBJ1-1; perhaps TRBD1 as D (5 bases). Germline V lookup: CDR1 ENHRY, CDR2 SYGVKD. V was cut by 3 bases and J by 6 bases, with 20 bases left in between. This CDR3 contains 16 residues. The CDR3 is CAISEIRGQGGSEAFF. The CDR3 DNA is TGTGCCATCAGTGAAATCAGAGGGCAGGGCGGATCTGAAGCTTTCTTT.

The gene calls are TRBV14 and TRBJ2-7; D may be TRBD1 or TRBD2 (6 bases each). The CDR3 is 14 residues long. V lost 6 bases, J lost 3 bases, and 15 bases lay in between. Germline V CDR1 and CDR2: SGHDN, FVKESK. The DNA for the CDR3 is TGTGCCAGCAGAAAGGGGGGTTCCCTCTACGAGCAGTACTTC. The encoded protein is CASRKGGSLYEQYF.